A single sample gave rise to the 17 T cell receptor beta chains below, sequenced in a study of shared clonotypes between healthy human individuals. Profiled with immunoSEQ multiplex PCR; TCRdb holds only in-frame clones, not every one. The data show approximately 2.5 million clones, approximately 93% seen once. The specimen was naive CD4+ T cells from PBMCs. Subset in this sample: CD45RA+ positively selected. Receptor source: a man aged 18 to 29 in good health. Some clones in this sample may be carry-over from other donors' samples.

This clone appeared once. At one end, the junction sequence differs from germline, possibly due to a read error. The chain has TRBV9 and TRBJ2-3; 7 bases match TRBD2. This CDR3 has 15 residues. Germline assignment: CDR1 SGDLS and CDR2 YYNGEE. The CDR3, as DNA: TGTGCCAGCAGCGTCCCCTCGACTAGCACCGATACGCAGTATTTT. Translation: CASSVPSTSTDTQYF.

The chain couples TRBV10-3 to TRBJ1-5, with 9 bases aligning to TRBD1. This CDR3 is built from 13 residues. The V and J ends lost 8 bases and 6 bases, in that order; junction bases with no gene match: 5. CDR1 and CDR2 (germline): ENHRY, SYGVKD. The CDR3 region has the DNA TGTGCCATCGGACAGGGGATGAGTCAGCCCCAGCATTTT. It translates to CAIGQGMSQPQHF.

Comments on this clone: The identical CDR3 is also encoded by other nucleotide sequences in the sample. J is TRBJ2-3 and V is TRBV5-1, with D unclear. This CDR3 comprises 14 residues. The germline gives CDR1 SGHRS, CDR2 YFSETQ. Deletions cut 0 bases from V and 4 bases from J, with 9 bases between. The CDR3 nucleotides read TGCGCCAGCAGCTTGGGGCTAGATGCAGATACGCAGTATTTT. Protein: CASSLGLDADTQYF.

V gene TRBV11-3 combines with J gene TRBJ2-1, with a possible D match to TRBD1 (5 bases). The CDR3 covers 14 residues. Germline CDR1 and CDR2: SGHNT and YENEEA. V was clipped by 3 bases and J by 9 bases, with 15 bases between them. For the CDR3, the DNA is TGTGCCAGCAGCTTTTCCCACGGACATGTTGAGCAGTTCTTC. The encoded protein is CASSFSHGHVEQFF.

This chain connects TRBV7-9 to TRBJ2-3; unclear D gene. Trimming left V 1 base short and J 0 bases short, with 5 bases between. The CDR3 loop spans 14 amino acids. Per the germline V gene, CDR1 is SEHNR and CDR2 is FQNEAQ (reference sequence). The CDR3 nucleotides are TGTGCCAGCAGCTTAGTACTAAGCACAGATACGCAGTATTTT. Amino acids: CASSLVLSTDTQYF.

With respect to this clone: Other nucleotide sequences in the sample specify the same CDR3. This chain connects TRBV28 to TRBJ2-1, with D hard to call. The germline CDR1 and CDR2 sequences are MDHEN and SYDVKM. The CDR3 loop spans 11 amino acids. Trimming removed 6 bases at V and 2 bases at J, with 2 bases between. The DNA of the CDR3 is TGTGCCAGCAGAACCTACAATGAGCAGTTCTTC. Its translation is CASRTYNEQFF.

This sequence joins TRBV5-1 and TRBJ2-5; 14 bases fit TRBD2. The CDR3 contains 17 residues. Germline V lookup: CDR1 SGHRS, CDR2 YFSETQ. V was clipped by 4 bases and J by 5 bases; unmatched bases: 10. The chain's CDR3 is CASSKGLAGDWGETQYF. The CDR3 DNA follows: TGCGCCAGCAGCAAGGGACTAGCGGGGGACTGGGGCGAGACCCAGTACTTC.

This clone came up once. The rearrangement joins TRBV29-1 to TRBJ2-5; 7 nucleotides agree with TRBD2. Germline CDR1 and CDR2: SQVTM and ANQGSEA. The CDR3 loop spans 14 amino acids. J gave up 2 bases and V 6 bases, and 9 bases lay outside the gene matches. The CDR3 DNA is TGCAGCGTACGGCCGGGACTATCACAAGAGACCCAGTACTTC. Amino acid sequence: CSVRPGLSQETQYF.

This sequence joins TRBV6-4 and TRBJ2-5; D is perhaps TRBD2 (6 bases). Germline V gene data show CDR1 as MRHNA and CDR2 as SNTAGT. The CDR3 runs to 15 residues. V lost 5 bases to trimming and J lost 2 bases, with 15 bases between them. The CDR3 coding sequence is TGTGCCAGCAGTAGAGAACTTGGGGGGCAAGAGACCCAGTACTTC. Protein product: CASSRELGGQETQYF.

This chain links TRBV5-4 with TRBJ2-3; no definite D call. Deletions cut 0 bases from V and 2 bases from J, with 4 bases between. This CDR3 comprises 13 residues. From germline, CDR1 is SGHNT and CDR2 YYREEE (reference sequence). CDR3: CASSLDITDTQYF. The CDR3 coding sequence is TGTGCCAGCAGCTTGGACATCACAGATACGCAGTATTTT.

There are a few counts of this clone. The V call is TRBV6-1, the J call TRBJ1-5; 7 bases line up with TRBD1. The CDR3 spans 15 residues. V trimming: 6 bases; J trimming: 0 bases; junction bases outside the gene matches: 5. Germline loops: CDR1 MNHNS, CDR2 SASEGT. In nucleotides, the CDR3 is TGTGCCAGCAGAATGGGACAGTTTAGCAATCAGCCCCAGCATTTT. It specifies CASRMGQFSNQPQHF.

This chain connects TRBV28 to TRBJ1-2, with 8 bases that match TRBD1. The V gene end was trimmed by 8 bases and the J gene end by 3 bases; junction bases not matched to a gene: 11. This CDR3 region has 15 residues. Germline CDR1 reads MDHEN; CDR2 reads SYDVKM. The CDR3 loop is CASWTTGTGDYGYTF. The CDR3 DNA is TGTGCCAGCTGGACTACGGGGACAGGCGACTATGGCTACACCTTC.

Concerning this clone: The sample has other DNA sequences that encode this CDR3 too. This chain uses TRBV15 with TRBJ1-2; D is possibly TRBD1 (6 bases). Trimming left V 0 bases short and J 7 bases short, with 12 bases between. There are 14 residues in the CDR3. Germline V gene lookup returns CDR1 LNHNV and CDR2 YYDKDF (reference sequence). DNA for the CDR3: TGTGCCACCAGCAGAGAGGTACAGGGCCCTGGCTACACCTTC. Translation gives CATSREVQGPGYTF.

V usage is TRBV18 and J usage is TRBJ1-1, with a weak D call TRBD1 (5 bases). There are 16 residues in the CDR3. V shed 4 bases and J shed 2 bases, with 17 bases lying between them. From germline, CDR1 is KGHSH and CDR2 LQKENI. CDR3 sequence (DNA): TGTGCCAGCTCACTAGGGGTGGGTTTGTCTAACACTGAAGCTTTCTTT. Amino acids: CASSLGVGLSNTEAFF.

The CDR3 DNA sequence: TGCGCCAGCAGTTCCGGGACAGGGTCCCTCTATGGCTACACCTTC. This gives the protein CASSSGTGSLYGYTF. V and J are TRBV5-1 and TRBJ1-2; 9 nucleotides agree with TRBD1. The ends lost 5 bases at V and 4 bases at J; junction bases unmatched: 9. CDR3 length equals 15 residues. CDR1 and CDR2 (germline): SGHRS, YFSETQ.

V usage is TRBV7-2 and J usage is TRBJ2-7; 8 bases line up with TRBD1. Germline lookup yields CDR1 SGHTA and CDR2 FQGNSA. Trimming cost V 5 bases and J 2 bases; bases outside gene matches: 5. The CDR3 spans 14 residues. In DNA form, the CDR3 reads TGTGCCAGCAGCCACCGGGACAGGCCCTACGAGCAGTACTTC. Its protein product is CASSHRDRPYEQYF.

Turning to this clone: Distinct nucleotide sequences in the sample also encode this CDR3. This chain uses TRBV5-6 with TRBJ2-7; a weak D match, TRBD2 (5 bases). The V and J ends lost 0 bases and 7 bases respectively, with 8 bases between them. Germline V lookup: CDR1 SGHDT, CDR2 YYEEEE. CDR3 size: 12 residues. This CDR3 is CASSLGGLEQYF. The CDR3 DNA is TGTGCCAGCAGCTTGGGCGGGCTTGAGCAGTACTTC. The full variable domain, rest sourced from reference TRBV5-6 and TRBJ2-7, is DAGVTQSPTHLIKTRGQQVTLRCSPKSGHDTVSWYQQALGQGPQFIFQYYEEEERQRGNFPDRFSGHQFPNYSSELNVNALLLGDSALYLCASSLGGLEQYFGPGTRLTVT.